Detailed here is one T cell receptor beta chain. The sample comes from a study of blood T cell repertoires in COVID-19. Study details: Nucleic acid was either cDNA or gDNA, and it came from T cells, B-cell-depleted T cells, or PBMCs.

The CDR3 consists of 13 residues. Trimming took 1 base from V and 4 from J, leaving 7 bases between them. CDR1 and CDR2 (germline): GTSNPN, SVGIG (reference sequence). In the original workflow: Estimated nucleated cell counts came from reference gene primer amplification. Clones were read by immunoSEQ multiplex PCR, and TCRdb kept only the in-frame ones, dropping some. V, J and clone size reflect that table, while D and trimming were determined from the DNA. Of tens of thousands of clones in the sample, more than 65% were seen once. Material: peripheral blood. The sequence was collected from a woman of 80 years or more with active or convalescent COVID-19. The rearrangement uses TRBV30 and TRBJ2-2, with D possibly matching TRBD2 (5 bases). Here the CDR3 reads CAWSAAGTGELFF. In DNA, the CDR3 is TGTGCCTGGAGTGCCGCGGGCACCGGGGAGCTGTTTTTT.